These T cell receptor beta chains were read from a single sample in a study of blood T cell repertoires in COVID-19. Generated by immunoSEQ multiplex PCR, the TCRdb table keeps only in-frame clones and is missing some. This repertoire shows 290,000 or so clones, about 93% found once; its top ten account for about 1.1%. The sequencing input was PBMCs or T cells enriched from blood (not recorded which). Source of these receptors: a woman between 25 and 40 years old who had recovered from COVID-19. The CDR3 runs from the conserved cysteine through the conserved F or W. The D gene is left open where the match is weak. Clone sizes are given selectively: once, few, many, or a class where the clone is expanded.

CDR3 protein	CDR3 DNA	D gene	V gene	J gene	clone size
CASSGQGFGGGELFF	TGTGCCAGCAGCGGACAGGGGTTCGGCGGCGGGGAGCTGTTTTTT	TRBD1	TRBV5-5	TRBJ2-2	-
CASSLGGGVYEQYF	TGTGCCAGCAGCTTGGGCGGGGGTGTTTACGAGCAGTACTTC	TRBD2	TRBV7-3	TRBJ2-7	once
CASSLAGVLNTEAFF	TGTGCCAGCAGCTTGGCGGGGGTTCTGAACACTGAAGCTTTCTTT	-	TRBV5-4	TRBJ1-1	-
CASRASGSNEQFF	TGTGCCAGCCGGGCTAGCGGGTCGAATGAGCAGTTCTTC	TRBD2	TRBV7-2	TRBJ2-1	-
CASSQGLGFRGGYTF	TGTGCCAGCAGCCAGGGTTTGGGCTTCAGGGGTGGCTACACCTTC	-	TRBV6-5	TRBJ1-2	-
CASSLAQATSYNEQFF	TGTGCCAGCAGCTTGGCACAGGCGACTTCCTACAATGAGCAGTTCTTC	-	TRBV5-6	TRBJ2-1	-
CASSLLAGPSGEQFF	TGTGCTAGCAGCTTACTAGCGGGACCGTCTGGTGAGCAGTTCTTC	TRBD2	TRBV7-7	TRBJ2-1	-
CASSLPTGGLDEQYF	TGCGCCAGCAGCTTACCGACAGGGGGCCTCGACGAGCAGTACTTC	TRBD1	TRBV5-1	TRBJ2-7	-
CASRRDRGGEKLFF	TGTGCCAGCAGACGCGACAGGGGAGGGGAAAAACTGTTTTTT	TRBD1	TRBV6-5	TRBJ1-4	-
CASGRGRGYGETQYF	TGTGCTAGCGGCAGGGGGCGAGGATACGGGGAGACCCAGTACTTC	TRBD1	TRBV7-7	TRBJ2-5	-
CASSWGENQPQHF	TGTGCCAGCAGCTGGGGCGAGAATCAGCCCCAGCATTTT	-	TRBV7-2	TRBJ1-5	few
CASGRQGYTGELFF	TGTGCCAGTGGACGACAGGGCTACACCGGGGAGCTGTTTTTT	TRBD1	TRBV19	TRBJ2-2	-
CASSQDLSGTEAFF	TGCGCCAGCAGCCAAGATCTTTCGGGGACTGAAGCTTTCTTT	-	TRBV4-3	TRBJ1-1	-
CASSPGTSGRTMRDTQYF	TGTGCCAGCAGCCCTGGGACTAGCGGGAGGACGATGAGAGATACGCAGTATTTT	TRBD2	TRBV9	TRBJ2-3	-
CASSLGTGLSYTF	TGTGCCAGCAGCTTGGGTACAGGGCTTAGCTACACCTTC	-	TRBV5-5	TRBJ1-2	-
CASSEGERDTDTQYF	TGTGCCAGCAGTGAAGGGGAACGGGACACAGATACGCAGTATTTT	-	TRBV6-1	TRBJ2-3	-
CASSLLTGPNTEAFF	TGTGCCAGCAGCTTGCTGACAGGACCGAACACTGAAGCTTTCTTT	-	TRBV11-2	TRBJ1-1	-
CASSSGTGGQPQHF	TGCGCCAGCAGCTCAGGGACAGGGGGTCAGCCCCAGCATTTT	TRBD1	TRBV5-1	TRBJ1-5	once
CASSSGQGNYEQYF	TGTGCCAGCAGCTCCGGACAGGGGAACTACGAGCAGTACTTC	TRBD1	TRBV7-9	TRBJ2-7	-
CASSRLGLADYNEQFF	TGTGCCAGCAGTCGACTGGGACTAGCGGACTACAATGAGCAGTTCTTC	TRBD2	TRBV6-2/TRBV6-3	TRBJ2-1	-
CASSPGLYNEQFF	TGTGCCAGTAGTCCCGGACTTTACAATGAGCAGTTCTTC	-	TRBV19	TRBJ2-1	-
CASSIDLVNEQFF	TGTGCCAGTAGTATAGACCTTGTGAATGAGCAGTTCTTC	-	TRBV19	TRBJ2-1	-
CASSTLSGVPTDTQYF	TGTGCCAGCAGTACCCTTTCGGGAGTCCCCACAGATACGCAGTATTTT	-	TRBV6-4	TRBJ2-3	once
CASTSGENTGELFF	TGTGCCAGCACCTCAGGGGAGAACACCGGGGAGCTGTTTTTT	-	TRBV28	TRBJ2-2	-
CAWSTGASGRAGYEQYF	TGTGCCTGGAGTACTGGGGCTAGCGGGAGGGCCGGGTACGAGCAGTACTTC	TRBD2	TRBV30	TRBJ2-7	-
CASSPKGGSAKEQYF	TGTGCCAGCAGCCCTAAGGGCGGGAGTGCAAAAGAGCAGTACTTC	TRBD2	TRBV11-3	TRBJ2-7	-
CASSIAGAGNTEAFF	TGTGCCAGTAGTATTGCAGGGGCGGGGAACACTGAAGCTTTCTTT	-	TRBV19	TRBJ1-1	-
CASSSIQGPRGTEAFF	TGTGCCAGTAGTTCCATACAGGGCCCGAGGGGGACTGAAGCTTTCTTT	-	TRBV19	TRBJ1-1	-
CASGSRTVGEQFF	TGTGCTAGTGGTTCCAGGACAGTCGGTGAGCAGTTCTTC	-	TRBV12-5	TRBJ2-1	-
CASEHRGIDIQYF	TGTGCCAGCGAGCACAGGGGGATAGACATTCAGTACTTC	-	TRBV21-1	TRBJ2-4	-
CASRTPGQGRNQPQHF	TGTGCCAGCAGAACACCGGGACAGGGAAGAAATCAGCCCCAGCATTTT	TRBD1	TRBV28	TRBJ1-5	-
CASSQALLAGRNNEQFF	TGCGCCAGCAGCCAAGCGTTACTAGCGGGAAGAAACAATGAGCAGTTCTTC	TRBD2	TRBV4-3	TRBJ2-1	-
CASSPPGGVPQHF	TGTGCCAGCAGCCCACCAGGAGGGGTTCCCCAGCATTTT	-	TRBV6-5	TRBJ1-5	-
CASSESTGLRSSYNEQFF	TGCGCCAGCAGTGAGTCGACAGGCCTACGGAGCTCCTACAATGAGCAGTTCTTC	-	TRBV10-1	TRBJ2-1	-
CASSPVQGNSPLHF	TGTGCCAGCAGCCCGGTTCAGGGTAATTCACCCCTCCACTTT	-	TRBV5-6	TRBJ1-6	-
CASSPLSGGRRETQYF	TGTGCCAGCAGTCCCCTTAGTGGCGGGAGACGGGAGACCCAGTACTTC	TRBD2	TRBV6-2/TRBV6-3	TRBJ2-5	few
CASSQLASGGETQYF	TGTGCCAGCAGTCAACTAGCGTCAGGAGGAGAGACCCAGTACTTC	TRBD2	TRBV6-6	TRBJ2-5	-
CSASLARYNEQFF	TGCAGTGCTAGTCTAGCGAGGTACAATGAGCAGTTCTTC	-	TRBV20-1	TRBJ2-1	-
CASSIYSHSGNTIYF	TGTGCCAGTAGTATATACAGCCACTCTGGAAACACCATATATTTT	-	TRBV19	TRBJ1-3	-
CASSYEQGAEAFF	TGCGCCAGCAGCTATGAACAGGGAGCTGAAGCTTTCTTT	-	TRBV5-1	TRBJ1-1	-
CASSSQTGFLYGYTF	TGTGCCAGCAGTTCCCAGACAGGGTTTCTCTATGGCTACACCTTC	TRBD1	TRBV28	TRBJ1-2	-
CASSLGGLGSPLHF	TGTGCCAGCAGCTTGGGGGGGCTAGGGTCACCCCTCCACTTT	-	TRBV5-4	TRBJ1-6	-
CASGSGLEVTYNEQFF	TGTGCTAGTGGTTCTGGACTAGAGGTAACCTACAATGAGCAGTTCTTC	TRBD2	TRBV12-5	TRBJ2-1	-
CASSLTPGEPQHF	TGCGCCAGCAGCTTAACTCCAGGGGAGCCCCAGCATTTT	-	TRBV5-1	TRBJ1-5	-
CASSFEEGEKLFF	TGTGCCAGCAGTTTCGAAGAGGGGGAGAAACTGTTTTTT	-	TRBV5-6	TRBJ1-4	-
CASSLTGQGLNTQYF	TGTGCCAGCAGTCTCACGGGACAGGGCTTGAATACGCAGTATTTT	TRBD1	TRBV27	TRBJ2-3	-
CASMKDTPYEQYF	TGTGCCAGCATGAAAGACACCCCCTACGAGCAGTACTTC	-	TRBV2	TRBJ2-7	-
CASSLGELLTLPGEQYF	TGCGCCAGCAGCTTGGGTGAACTCCTGACCTTACCAGGCGAGCAGTACTTC	-	TRBV5-1	TRBJ2-7	-
CASSYSPGGYNEQFF	TGTGCCAGCAGTTACTCCCCGGGAGGGTACAATGAGCAGTTCTTC	TRBD2	TRBV6-5	TRBJ2-1	-
CASRGQGSNQPQHF	TGTGCCAGCCGGGGACAGGGCAGCAATCAGCCCCAGCATTTT	TRBD1	TRBV28	TRBJ1-5	-
CASSERTTLGYNEQFF	TGTGCCAGCAGTGAGCGGACAACCCTTGGCTACAATGAGCAGTTCTTC	-	TRBV6-4	TRBJ2-1	-
CASTKTGNFEAFF	TGTGCCAGCACCAAGACAGGAAATTTTGAAGCTTTCTTT	-	TRBV28	TRBJ1-1	-
CAWSALTGGPGEQYF	TGTGCCTGGAGTGCCCTAACAGGGGGCCCGGGGGAGCAGTACTTC	TRBD1	TRBV30	TRBJ2-7	-
CASRVQGFGQPQHF	TGTGCCAGCAGAGTACAGGGGTTTGGACAGCCCCAGCATTTT	TRBD1	TRBV2	TRBJ1-5	-
CASSLGGGTNEQFF	TGTGCCAGCAGCTTAGGAGGGGGTACAAATGAGCAGTTCTTC	-	TRBV7-9	TRBJ2-1	-
CASTMLGPNYGYTF	TGTGCCAGCACCATGTTGGGGCCCAACTATGGCTACACCTTC	-	TRBV28	TRBJ1-2	-
CAGRYSGLAGSYEQYF	TGTGCCGGTAGATACAGTGGCCTAGCGGGATCCTACGAGCAGTACTTC	TRBD2	TRBV30	TRBJ2-7	-
CASSIGATSGRSYNEQFF	TGTGCCAGTAGTATAGGCGCCACTAGCGGGAGATCGTACAATGAGCAGTTCTTC	TRBD2	TRBV19	TRBJ2-1	-
CIDRGTRYF	TGCATAGACCGGGGGACCCGGTACTTC	-	TRBV20-1	TRBJ2-7	-
CASSHRGQGAYGYTF	TGTGCCAGCAGCCACCGCGGACAGGGGGCGTACGGCTACACCTTC	TRBD1	TRBV3-1/TRBV3-2	TRBJ1-2	-